The clone carrying this TCR beta chain was seen a few times. Antigen specificity is unknown. This may be a read error, as it is one base from a much larger clone. This specimen belongs to a study of breast tumors, draining lymph nodes, adjacent tissues. A single record per CDR3 protein comes from TCRdb applying MiXCR to the multiplex PCR reads. The table records 150,000 to 200,000 distinct CDR3 sequences, over 25% of them present only once. Unmatched junction bases numbered 9, after V lost 5 bases and J lost 4 bases. CDR3 size: 14 residues. Germline CDR1 is SGHNT and CDR2 is YYREEE (reference sequence). Axillary draining lymph nodes of breast cancer patients supplied the node samples. Study-level points and caveats: Luminal-like breast cancer showed significantly higher tumor–nontumor repertoire similarity than basal-like. Most tumor T cells seemingly derive from lymph node, then expand in tumor. Tumor TCR diversity was below lymph nodes but above nontumor tissue.

Sequencing was performed on axillary lymph node tissue. This TCR was sampled from a female donor with breast cancer. Some clones in this sample may be carry-over from other donors' samples. The rearrangement uses TRBV5-4 and TRBJ2-7; 7 bases align to TRBD2. CDR3 coding DNA: TGTGCCAGCAGAACCAGCGGGACCGGTTACGAGCAGTACTTC. This encodes CASRTSGTGYEQYF.